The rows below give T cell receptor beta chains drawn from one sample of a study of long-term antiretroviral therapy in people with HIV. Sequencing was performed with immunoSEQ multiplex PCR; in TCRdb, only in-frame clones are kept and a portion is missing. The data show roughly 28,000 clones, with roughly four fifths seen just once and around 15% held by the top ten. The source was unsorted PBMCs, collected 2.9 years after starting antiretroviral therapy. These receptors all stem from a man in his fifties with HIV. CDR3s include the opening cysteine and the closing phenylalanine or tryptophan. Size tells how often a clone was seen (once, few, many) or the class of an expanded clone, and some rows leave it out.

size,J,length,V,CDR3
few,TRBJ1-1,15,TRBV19,CASTAWGTGNAEAFF
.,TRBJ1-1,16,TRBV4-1,CASSQDSWGLNTEAFF
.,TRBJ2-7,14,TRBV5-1,CASRAAVRDYEQYF
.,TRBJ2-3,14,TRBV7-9,CASSLEHSGGAQYF
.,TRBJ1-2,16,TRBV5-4,CASSLPRGLEDYGYTF
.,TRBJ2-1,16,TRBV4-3,CASSQDLGGNYNEQFF
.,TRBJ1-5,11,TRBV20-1,CSAIYGQPQHF
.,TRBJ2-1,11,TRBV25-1,CASSEYSEQFF
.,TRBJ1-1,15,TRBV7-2,CASSPWTGMGTEAFF
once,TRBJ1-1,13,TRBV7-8,CASSLDRYTEAFF
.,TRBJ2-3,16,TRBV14,CASSQPTGASTDTQYF
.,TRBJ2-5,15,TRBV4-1,CASSRDSLGEETQYF
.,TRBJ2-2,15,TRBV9,CASSVAGLSAGELFF
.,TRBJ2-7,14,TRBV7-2,CASIDPRGSYEQYF
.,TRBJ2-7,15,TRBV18,CASSPLGPGADEQYF
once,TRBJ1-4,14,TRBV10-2,CASRDGQVNEKLFF
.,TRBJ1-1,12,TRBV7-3,CASSPGGGRAFF
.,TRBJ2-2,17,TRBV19,CASSIETNLRYTGELFF
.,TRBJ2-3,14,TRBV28,CASRTAGTADTQYF
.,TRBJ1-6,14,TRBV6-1,CASSAGPYNSPLHF
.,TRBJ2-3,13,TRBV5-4,CASSKTGTDTQYF
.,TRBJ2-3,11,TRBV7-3,CASSAGDTQYF
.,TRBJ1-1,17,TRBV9,CASSEAGTGGVSTEAFF
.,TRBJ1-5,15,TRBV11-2,CASSLGGQLNQPQHF
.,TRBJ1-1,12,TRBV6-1,CASSVSGFVAFF
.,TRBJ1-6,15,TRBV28,CASISDDRGYSPLHF
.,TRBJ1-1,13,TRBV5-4,CASSFRPKAEAFF
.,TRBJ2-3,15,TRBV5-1,CASSLGQGGTDTQYF
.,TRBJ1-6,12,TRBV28,CASSRRDSPLHF
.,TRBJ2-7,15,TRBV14,CASSQENTGVYEQYF
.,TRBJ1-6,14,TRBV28,CASLQEFYNSPLHF
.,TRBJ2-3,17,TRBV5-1,CASSLRTSGAGGDTQYF
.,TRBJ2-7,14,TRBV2,CASRRSGLSYEQYF
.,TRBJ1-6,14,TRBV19,CASSISGGRTPLHF
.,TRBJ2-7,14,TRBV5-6,CASSLQGRSYEQYF
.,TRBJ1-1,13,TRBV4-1,CASSQGRGTEAFF
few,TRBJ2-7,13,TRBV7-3,CASSLILGYEQYF
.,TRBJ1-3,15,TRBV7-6,CASSLARRPGNTIYF
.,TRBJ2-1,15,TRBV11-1,CASSLGQGTYNEQFF
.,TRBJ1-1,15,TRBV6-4,CASRKGAGGDTEAFF
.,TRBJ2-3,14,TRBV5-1,CASSLQGNGDTQYF
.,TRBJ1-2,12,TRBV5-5,CASSAGTFGYTF
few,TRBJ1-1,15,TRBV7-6,CASSLAPGQSTEAFF
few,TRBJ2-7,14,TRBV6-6,CASSFVDRGLEQYF
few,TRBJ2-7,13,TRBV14,CASSRTSSYEQYF
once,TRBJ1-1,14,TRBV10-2,CASTLGGGLAEAFF